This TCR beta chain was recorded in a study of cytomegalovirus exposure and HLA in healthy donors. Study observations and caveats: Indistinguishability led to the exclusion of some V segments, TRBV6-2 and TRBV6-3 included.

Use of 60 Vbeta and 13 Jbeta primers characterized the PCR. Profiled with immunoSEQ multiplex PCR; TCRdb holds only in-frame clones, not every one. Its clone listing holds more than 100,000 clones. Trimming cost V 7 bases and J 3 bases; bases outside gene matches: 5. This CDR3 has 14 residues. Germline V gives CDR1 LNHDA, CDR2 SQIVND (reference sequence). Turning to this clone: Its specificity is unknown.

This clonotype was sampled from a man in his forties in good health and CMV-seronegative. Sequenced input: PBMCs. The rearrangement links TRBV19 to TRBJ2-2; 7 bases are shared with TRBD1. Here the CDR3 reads CASKGARDTGELFF. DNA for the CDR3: TGTGCCAGTAAGGGGGCCCGGGACACCGGGGAGCTGTTTTTT.